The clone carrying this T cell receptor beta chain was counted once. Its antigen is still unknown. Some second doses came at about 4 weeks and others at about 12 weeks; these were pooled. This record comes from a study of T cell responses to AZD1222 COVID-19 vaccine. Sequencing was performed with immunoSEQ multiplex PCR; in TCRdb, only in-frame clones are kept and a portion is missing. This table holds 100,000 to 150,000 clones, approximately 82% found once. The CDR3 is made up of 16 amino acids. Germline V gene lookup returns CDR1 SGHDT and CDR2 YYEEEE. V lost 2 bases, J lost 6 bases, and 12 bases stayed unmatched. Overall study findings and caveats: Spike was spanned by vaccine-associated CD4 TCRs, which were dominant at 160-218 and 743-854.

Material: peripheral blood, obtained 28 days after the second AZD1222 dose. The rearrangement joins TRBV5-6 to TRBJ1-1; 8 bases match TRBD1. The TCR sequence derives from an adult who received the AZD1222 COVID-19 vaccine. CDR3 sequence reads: CASSFLQGADSAEAFF. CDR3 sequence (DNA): TGTGCCAGCAGCTTTCTCCAGGGGGCGGATTCGGCTGAAGCTTTCTTT.